The rows below give T cell receptor beta chains drawn from one sample of a study of cytomegalovirus exposure and HLA in healthy donors. Some clones are missing from TCRdb's copy, which holds only in-frame ones; the method was immunoSEQ multiplex PCR. The data show approximately 100,000 clones, over 70% seen once. Sequenced: PBMCs. These receptors all come from a woman aged 40 to 50 in good health and CMV-seronegative. Both conserved end residues are part of each CDR3. Each record gives: D gene, J gene, clone size, V gene, CDR3 length, CDR3 protein, CDR3 DNA. D genes are given only for firm matches. Clone size is stated in some rows and not others, as once, few, many or a class when expanded.

D gene: TRBD1; J gene: TRBJ2-1; clone size: once; V gene: TRBV5-1; CDR3 length: 12; CDR3 protein: CASSFAGTGFFF; CDR3 DNA: TGCGCCAGCAGTTTCGCCGGGACAGGGTTCTTCTTC
D gene: TRBD1; J gene: TRBJ1-1; clone size: few; V gene: TRBV9; CDR3 length: 16; CDR3 protein: CASSVGSTGGNTEAFF; CDR3 DNA: TGTGCCAGCAGCGTAGGGTCGACAGGGGGGAACACTGAAGCTTTCTTT
D gene: -; J gene: TRBJ2-1; clone size: -; V gene: TRBV6-4; CDR3 length: 16; CDR3 protein: CASSRTGVSSYNEQFF; CDR3 DNA: TGTGCCAGCAGTCGGACGGGGGTTAGCTCCTACAATGAGCAGTTCTTC
D gene: -; J gene: TRBJ1-2; clone size: -; V gene: TRBV2; CDR3 length: 12; CDR3 protein: CASRQGSYGYTF; CDR3 DNA: TGTGCCAGCAGACAGGGTTCCTATGGCTACACCTTC
D gene: -; J gene: TRBJ2-3; clone size: few; V gene: TRBV9; CDR3 length: 17; CDR3 protein: CASSDENGGLRTDTQYF; CDR3 DNA: TGTGCCAGCAGCGACGAGAACGGGGGGCTCCGCACAGATACGCAGTATTTT
D gene: TRBD1; J gene: TRBJ2-7; clone size: -; V gene: TRBV9; CDR3 length: 15; CDR3 protein: CASSVGGDSPYEQYF; CDR3 DNA: TGTGCCAGCAGCGTAGGAGGGGACAGCCCCTACGAGCAGTACTTC
D gene: -; J gene: TRBJ2-2; clone size: -; V gene: TRBV10-3; CDR3 length: 13; CDR3 protein: CAISDSNTGELFF; CDR3 DNA: TGTGCCATCAGTGACTCGAACACCGGGGAGCTGTTTTTT
D gene: TRBD1; J gene: TRBJ1-1; clone size: few; V gene: TRBV6-5; CDR3 length: 14; CDR3 protein: CASSYQGVNTEAFF; CDR3 DNA: TGTGCCAGCAGTTACCAGGGGGTGAACACTGAAGCTTTCTTT
D gene: TRBD1; J gene: TRBJ2-7; clone size: -; V gene: TRBV4-3; CDR3 length: 15; CDR3 protein: CASSRSQGQGDEQYF; CDR3 DNA: TGCGCCAGCAGCCGATCGCAGGGACAGGGGGACGAGCAGTACTTC
D gene: TRBD1; J gene: TRBJ1-2; clone size: -; V gene: TRBV30; CDR3 length: 15; CDR3 protein: CAWGTGGASVYGYTF; CDR3 DNA: TGTGCCTGGGGGACAGGGGGCGCGTCAGTCTATGGCTACACCTTC
D gene: -; J gene: TRBJ2-7; clone size: -; V gene: TRBV19; CDR3 length: 13; CDR3 protein: CASSKTTSYEQYF; CDR3 DNA: TGTGCCAGTAGTAAGACAACCTCCTACGAGCAGTACTTC
D gene: -; J gene: TRBJ1-1; clone size: -; V gene: TRBV10-2; CDR3 length: 14; CDR3 protein: CASTNRVGNTEALF; CDR3 DNA: TGCGCCAGCACAAACAGGGTCGGGAACACTGAAGCTCTCTTT
D gene: -; J gene: TRBJ2-3; clone size: -; V gene: TRBV25-1; CDR3 length: 14; CDR3 protein: CASSVAHSTDTQYF; CDR3 DNA: TGTGCCAGCAGTGTAGCACACAGCACAGATACGCAGTATTTT
D gene: TRBD1; J gene: TRBJ2-3; clone size: -; V gene: TRBV6-5; CDR3 length: 16; CDR3 protein: CASSYRGRGSTDTQYF; CDR3 DNA: TGTGCCAGCAGTTACAGGGGGCGCGGGAGCACAGATACGCAGTATTTT
D gene: -; J gene: TRBJ2-1; clone size: few; V gene: TRBV6-5; CDR3 length: 13; CDR3 protein: CASSYSQYNEQFF; CDR3 DNA: TGTGCCAGCAGTTACTCTCAGTACAATGAGCAGTTCTTC
D gene: TRBD1; J gene: TRBJ1-3; clone size: -; V gene: TRBV5-1; CDR3 length: 14; CDR3 protein: CASSFGTGGNTIYF; CDR3 DNA: TGCGCCAGCAGCTTTGGGACAGGGGGAAACACCATATATTTT
D gene: TRBD2; J gene: TRBJ2-3; clone size: once; V gene: TRBV2; CDR3 length: 15; CDR3 protein: CASSKLAGGTDTQYF; CDR3 DNA: TGTGCCAGCAGTAAACTAGCGGGGGGCACAGATACGCAGTATTTT
D gene: -; J gene: TRBJ2-6; clone size: once; V gene: TRBV5-8; CDR3 length: 16; CDR3 protein: CASSEGGISGANVLTF; CDR3 DNA: TGTGCCAGCAGCGAGGGCGGTATCTCTGGGGCCAACGTCCTGACTTTC
D gene: -; J gene: TRBJ2-7; clone size: -; V gene: TRBV6-1; CDR3 length: 15; CDR3 protein: CASSDKSTIRGEQYF; CDR3 DNA: TGTGCCAGCAGTGATAAATCCACAATAAGGGGCGAGCAGTACTTC
D gene: TRBD1; J gene: TRBJ2-7; clone size: few; V gene: TRBV7-9; CDR3 length: 16; CDR3 protein: CASSLIGGTDTYEQYF; CDR3 DNA: TGTGCCAGCAGCTTAATCGGTGGGACAGACACCTACGAGCAGTACTTC
D gene: -; J gene: TRBJ1-1; clone size: -; V gene: TRBV7-3; CDR3 length: 14; CDR3 protein: CASSLYGLNTEAFF; CDR3 DNA: TGTGCCAGCAGCTTATACGGTTTGAACACTGAAGCTTTCTTT
D gene: -; J gene: TRBJ1-2; clone size: -; V gene: TRBV6-6; CDR3 length: 15; CDR3 protein: CASSPQGQGGYGYTF; CDR3 DNA: TGTGCCAGCAGTCCTCAAGGGCAGGGCGGCTATGGCTACACCTTC
D gene: -; J gene: TRBJ2-5; clone size: -; V gene: TRBV27; CDR3 length: 16; CDR3 protein: CASTIGVGVTQETQYF; CDR3 DNA: TGTGCCAGCACCATTGGCGTAGGGGTGACCCAAGAGACCCAGTACTTC
D gene: TRBD1; J gene: TRBJ2-7; clone size: -; V gene: TRBV5-4; CDR3 length: 14; CDR3 protein: CASSFVTGSNEQYF; CDR3 DNA: TGTGCCAGCAGCTTCGTGACAGGGTCTAACGAGCAGTACTTC
D gene: -; J gene: TRBJ2-1; clone size: -; V gene: TRBV29-1; CDR3 length: 14; CDR3 protein: CSVEKGQGNNEQFF; CDR3 DNA: TGCAGCGTTGAAAAAGGGCAGGGAAACAATGAGCAGTTCTTC